This T cell receptor (beta chain) came from a study of shared clonotypes between healthy human individuals. Measured with immunoSEQ multiplex PCR; TCRdb has only the in-frame clones, and not every one. In the table there are roughly 2.2 million clones, 85% to 95% of which are singletons. The sample was naive CD4+ T cells from PBMCs. Subset specified: CD45RA+ positively selected. The sequence was collected from a man aged 18 to 35 in good health. Some clones in this sample may be carry-over from other donors' samples.

The CDR3 region is CASSLLKNTQYF. As DNA, the CDR3 is TGTGCCAGCAGCCTCTTAAAGAACACGCAGTATTTT. V is TRBV7-2 and J is TRBJ2-3; D is ambiguous. Germline CDR1 is SGHTA and CDR2 is FQGNSA. This CDR3 is built from 12 residues. The V end lost 5 bases, the J end lost 9 bases, and 12 bases lay between the germline ends.